Reported below is one T cell receptor (beta chain). The antigen remains undetermined. Produced via immunoSEQ multiplex PCR; TCRdb's table is partial and in-frame only. The repertoire holds 120,000 to 150,000 clones, with around 91% as singletons. The entry originates in a study of T cell responses to AZD1222 COVID-19 vaccine. The germline CDR1 and CDR2 sequences are LGHNA and YNFKEQ. Trimming removed 1 base from V and 0 bases from J, with 9 bases in between. This CDR3 is 16 amino acids long. The study, taken as a whole, reports: The reported proportion of spike-specific TCRs targeting unmutated variant regions was nearly half. Spike-spanning, vaccine-associated CD4 TCRs were dominant at 160-218 and 743-854. None of the repertoires were sampled until the peak T cell response had passed. Seropositive status at baseline applied to only five to seven AZD1222 recipients.

The sequence was collected from an adult in good health. Sequenced here: peripheral blood, sampled on day 0 of AZD1222 vaccination. The rearrangement joins TRBV4-2 to TRBJ1-4, with no clear D. The CDR3 spells CASSQGVSTTNEKLFF. Here the CDR3 DNA reads TGTGCCAGCAGCCAAGGGGTATCAACAACTAATGAAAAACTGTTTTTT.